This T cell receptor beta chain stems from a study of tumor-infiltrating lymphocytes in primary liver carcinoma. From approximately 20-30 mg of unsorted bulk tissue, DNA and RNA were co-extracted together. With around 500 ng total RNA as template and a constant-region primer, TCR beta cDNA was made. Three nested multiplex PCR rounds, a slightly modified ARM-PCR method, built the TCR beta libraries. The opening two PCR rounds, approximately 10 cycles each, paired TRBV1-TRBV30 forward primers with a C-beta reverse primer. TCRdb ran MiXCR on the multiplex PCR reads and lists one entry per CDR3 protein. The data hold about 64,000 distinct CDR3 sequences, with about two thirds observed a single time. Trimming removed 10 bases from V and 2 bases from J, with 21 bases in between. Germline V gene data show CDR1 as MNHNS and CDR2 as SASEGT. The CDR3 runs 15 residues.

This receptor was taken from a man in his forties with primary liver carcinoma and hepatitis B virus infection. The specimen sequenced was liver tumor tissue from sampling region 4. Subset described: tumor region T4, right-lateral pole. V is TRBV6-1 and J is TRBJ2-7; a weak D match, TRBD2 (6 bases). CDR3 sequence (DNA): TGTGCCAACAGACTAGTGGGACTTGGGACCTACGAGCAGTACTTC. Amino acids: CANRLVGLGTYEQYF.